This T cell receptor (beta chain) originates from a study of tumor-infiltrating lymphocytes in primary liver carcinoma. This clonotype was picked up one time. The junction shows a germline mismatch at one end, possibly a read error. This CDR3 has 16 amino acids. From germline, CDR1 is SGHRS and CDR2 YFSETQ. TCR beta cDNA was reverse-transcribed from 500 to 550 ng of total RNA. The reaction used a constant-region primer and ProtoScript II reverse transcriptase. ARM-PCR was slightly modified, and three nested multiplex PCR rounds with it gave rise to the TCR beta libraries. The opening two PCR rounds, 10 cycles each, paired TRBV1-TRBV30 forward primers with a C-beta reverse primer. TCRdb independently ran MiXCR on the multiplex PCR reads; one entry per CDR3 protein. The sample includes approximately 60,000 distinct CDR3 sequences, 71% seen only once; the top ten take around 50%. RNA and DNA were co-extracted from roughly 20-30 mg of unsorted bulk tissue.

V gene TRBV5-1 combines with J gene TRBJ2-5; 9 bases align to TRBD2. This TCR was recovered from a man aged 35 to 55 with primary liver carcinoma and hepatitis B virus infection. The sample taken for sequencing was liver tumor tissue from sampling region 2. Subset noted: tumor region T2, inferior pole. CDR3 sequence: CASRLVVAGEQETQYF. CDR3 nucleotide sequence: TGCGCCAGCCGCTTGGTTGTAGCGGGAGAACAAGAGACACAGTACTTC.